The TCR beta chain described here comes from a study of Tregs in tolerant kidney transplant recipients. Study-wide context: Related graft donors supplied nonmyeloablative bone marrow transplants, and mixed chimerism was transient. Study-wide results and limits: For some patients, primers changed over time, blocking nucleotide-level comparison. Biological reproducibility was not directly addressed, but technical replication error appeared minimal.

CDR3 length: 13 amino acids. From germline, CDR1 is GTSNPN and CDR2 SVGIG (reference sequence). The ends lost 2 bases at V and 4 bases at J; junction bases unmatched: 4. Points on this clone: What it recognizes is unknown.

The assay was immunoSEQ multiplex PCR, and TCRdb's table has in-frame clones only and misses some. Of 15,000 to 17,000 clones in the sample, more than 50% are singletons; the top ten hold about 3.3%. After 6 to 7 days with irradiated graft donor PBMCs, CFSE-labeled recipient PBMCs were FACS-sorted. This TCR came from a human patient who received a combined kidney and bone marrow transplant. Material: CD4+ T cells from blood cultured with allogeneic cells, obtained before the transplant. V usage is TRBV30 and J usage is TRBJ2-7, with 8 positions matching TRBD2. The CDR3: CAWSLVAGYEQYF. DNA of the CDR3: TGTGCCTGGAGTTTGGTAGCGGGGTACGAGCAGTACTTC.